The rows below give T cell receptor beta chains drawn from one sample of a study of human T cells and chemical hapten exposure. TCRdb independently ran MiXCR on the 5' RACE reads; one entry per CDR3 protein. This table holds roughly 110,000 distinct CDR3 sequences, roughly a fifth found once. These receptor sequences come from a human donor in good health. Both conserved end residues are part of each CDR3. Fields, in order: J gene, D gene, V gene, clone size, CDR3 protein, CDR3 DNA. The D gene is left open where the match is weak. Clone size, where shown, is once, few, many, or a class for clones that have expanded.

TRBJ2-2 | NA | TRBV7-3 | few | CASSLTGPGELFF | TGTGCCAGCAGCCTGACAGGACCCGGGGAGCTGTTTTTT
TRBJ1-3 | NA | TRBV6-1 | few | CASSTTGNTIYF | TGTGCCAGCAGTACAACTGGAAACACCATATATTTT
TRBJ2-5 | TRBD2 | TRBV2 | few | CASSGNGRAFQETQYF | TGTGCCAGCAGTGGGAACGGGAGGGCCTTTCAAGAGACCCAGTACTTC
TRBJ2-7 | NA | TRBV30 | few | CAWSPGTYEQYF | TGTGCCTGGAGTCCGGGGACCTACGAGCAGTACTTC
TRBJ2-5 | TRBD2 | TRBV7-2 | NA | CASSLAVRGAGDQETQYF | TGTGCCAGCAGCTTAGCCGTCCGAGGAGCGGGGGACCAAGAGACCCAGTACTTC
TRBJ2-7 | NA | TRBV28 | few | CASSSPGFGLYEQYF | TGTGCCAGCAGCTCCCCAGGTTTCGGTCTCTACGAGCAGTACTTC
TRBJ1-1 | NA | TRBV30 | few | CAWRQGGSWAFF | TGTGCCTGGAGACAGGGTGGTAGTTGGGCTTTCTTT
TRBJ2-3 | NA | TRBV11-1 | NA | CASSSRDGTDTQYF | TGTGCCAGCAGCTCAAGGGATGGGACAGATACGCAGTATTTT
TRBJ1-5 | NA | TRBV6-6 | NA | CASSYGQGAYQPQHF | TGTGCCAGCAGCTATGGACAAGGGGCCTATCAGCCCCAGCATTTT
TRBJ1-5 | TRBD1 | TRBV20-1 | few | CSARVPQGNQPQHF | TGCAGTGCAAGGGTCCCACAGGGGAATCAGCCCCAGCATTTT
TRBJ2-3 | NA | TRBV10-1 | few | CASSESLHPYTQYF | TGCGCCAGCAGTGAGTCCCTCCACCCATATACGCAGTATTTT
TRBJ2-5 | TRBD1 | TRBV7-2 | NA | CASSSSGTVGIEAQYF | TGTGCCAGCAGCTCGTCCGGGACAGTCGGCATCGAGGCCCAGTACTTC
TRBJ1-2 | NA | TRBV21-1 | few | CASVDCGYTF | TGTGCCAGCGTTGATTGTGGCTACACCTTC
TRBJ1-6 | TRBD1 | TRBV27 | NA | CASRTGGVYNSPLHF | TGTGCCAGCAGAACAGGGGGCGTTTATAATTCACCCCTCCACTTT
TRBJ2-5 | NA | TRBV7-2 | NA | CASSLKHLPRAQYF | TGTGCCAGCAGCTTAAAGCATTTACCACGGGCCCAGTACTTC
TRBJ1-1 | NA | TRBV29-1 | few | CSVHPPLGDTEAFF | TGCAGCGTTCACCCCCCCTTAGGAGACACTGAAGCTTTCTTT
TRBJ2-1 | TRBD2 | TRBV5-1 | NA | CASSSQGTSGISINEQFF | TGCGCCAGCAGCTCACAAGGGACTAGCGGGATATCAATCAATGAGCAGTTCTTC
TRBJ1-4 | NA | TRBV7-8 | once | CASSATDTTNEKLFF | TGTGCCAGCAGCGCGACAGATACAACTAATGAAAAACTGTTTTTT
TRBJ2-3 | TRBD2 | TRBV7-6 | NA | CASSFPTGLAGGSRSTDTQYF | TGTGCCAGCAGCTTCCCCACGGGACTAGCGGGAGGGTCCCGAAGCACAGATACGCAGTATTTT
TRBJ1-1 | NA | TRBV11-3 | few | CASSLVGTSEAFF | TGTGCCAGCAGCTTAGTAGGGACCTCTGAAGCTTTCTTT
TRBJ2-4 | TRBD1 | TRBV2 | few | CASSNVWDRGPFSNIQYF | TGTGCCAGCAGTAACGTGTGGGACAGGGGGCCGTTCAGCAACATTCAGTACTTC
TRBJ2-3 | TRBD1 | TRBV12-5 | NA | CASGFGDRASRQYF | TGTGCTAGTGGTTTTGGGGACAGAGCTTCTCGGCAGTATTTT
TRBJ1-2 | TRBD1 | TRBV5-1 | NA | CASSGTDRFGYTF | TGCGCCAGCAGCGGGACAGACCGTTTCGGCTACACCTTC
TRBJ2-1 | NA | TRBV14 | NA | CASSQGLRGRGPHNEQFF | TGTGCCAGCAGCCAAGGCTTACGTGGCAGGGGCCCCCACAATGAGCAGTTCTTC
TRBJ2-7 | NA | TRBV18 | few | CASSPLKDRVYEQYF | TGTGCCAGCTCACCACTTAAGGACAGAGTCTACGAGCAGTACTTC
TRBJ2-7 | NA | TRBV28 | few | CASRRQSSYEQYF | TGTGCCAGTCGGAGGCAGAGCTCCTACGAGCAGTACTTC
TRBJ1-1 | NA | TRBV20-1 | few | CSARVMENTEAFF | TGCAGTGCTAGAGTAATGGAGAACACTGAAGCTTTCTTT
TRBJ2-1 | TRBD2 | TRBV2 | NA | CASSAIYGGSSYNEQFF | TGTGCCAGCAGTGCGATATATGGCGGGAGCTCCTACAATGAGCAGTTCTTC
TRBJ2-7 | TRBD2 | TRBV6-2/TRBV6-3 | NA | CASKTPGASGRLGEQYF | TGTGCCAGCAAAACCCCGGGGGCTAGCGGGAGATTAGGCGAGCAGTACTTC
TRBJ2-1 | NA | TRBV20-1 | few | CSAQGNEQFF | TGCAGTGCACAGGGCAATGAGCAGTTCTTC
TRBJ2-5 | NA | TRBV7-9 | few | CASSLISSGQETQYF | TGTGCCAGCAGCTTAATTAGTAGCGGCCAAGAGACCCAGTACTTC
TRBJ1-2 | NA | TRBV19 | NA | CASSITNYGYTF | TGTGCCAGTAGTATAACCAACTATGGCTACACCTTC
TRBJ2-7 | TRBD2 | TRBV4-2 | few | CASSQGVAGGPYEQYF | TGTGCCAGCAGCCAAGGGGTAGCGGGGGGCCCCTACGAGCAGTACTTC
TRBJ2-5 | TRBD1 | TRBV5-1 | NA | CASSWDRFETQYF | TGCGCCAGCAGCTGGGACAGGTTTGAGACCCAGTACTTC
TRBJ1-4 | NA | TRBV20-1 | few | CSAMAQTNEKLFF | TGCAGTGCTATGGCCCAAACTAATGAAAAACTGTTTTTT
TRBJ2-5 | NA | TRBV11-2 | NA | CASSQVNSGRQTQYF | TGTGCCAGCAGCCAGGTGAATAGCGGCCGGCAGACCCAGTACTTC
TRBJ2-3 | NA | TRBV5-5 | NA | CASSSDSGDTQYF | TGTGCCAGCAGCTCCGACAGTGGAGATACGCAGTATTTT
TRBJ2-3 | NA | TRBV20-1 | NA | CSARSLGGRPDTQYF | TGCAGTGCTAGGTCTCTAGGGGGGCGCCCAGATACGCAGTATTTT
TRBJ1-2 | TRBD1 | TRBV6-5 | NA | CATYKQGANGYTF | TGTGCCACCTACAAACAGGGGGCGAACGGCTACACCTTC
TRBJ1-5 | NA | TRBV2 | few | CASTRQVPNQPQHF | TGTGCCAGCACCCGGCAGGTTCCCAATCAGCCCCAGCATTTT
TRBJ2-7 | NA | TRBV6-5 | NA | CASSYSASWEQYF | TGTGCCAGCAGTTACTCGGCGTCTTGGGAGCAGTACTTC
TRBJ1-5 | TRBD1 | TRBV30 | NA | CAYSQGAGQPQHF | TGTGCCTACTCACAGGGGGCGGGTCAGCCCCAGCATTTT
TRBJ2-1 | TRBD2 | TRBV6-1 | few | CASSEGPGTSGRNEQFF | TGTGCCAGCAGTGAAGGCCCTGGGACTAGCGGGAGGAATGAGCAGTTCTTC
TRBJ2-1 | NA | TRBV5-1 | NA | CASSFGQTLGEQFF | TGCGCCAGCAGCTTTGGGCAGACCCTTGGTGAGCAGTTCTTC